This T cell receptor beta chain derives from a study of cytomegalovirus exposure and HLA in healthy donors. In germline, CDR1 is LGHNT, CDR2 FRNRAP. Trimming removed 1 base from V and 3 bases from J, with 11 bases in between. This CDR3 comprises 15 residues. Donors consisted of healthy bone marrow donors. Points from the study as a whole: The dataset shows that most TCR sequences were rare, while some public TCRs occurred in many donors. Being productive about 87% or about 30% of the time was typical of most TCR beta V segments in an earlier analysis.

Points on this clone: Its antigen is currently unknown.

The PCR ran on 60 Vbeta and 13 Jbeta primers. Sequencing used immunoSEQ multiplex PCR; TCRdb keeps in-frame clones, though not all of them. Counted here are under 140,000 clones, 65% to 85% occurring once; the ten biggest clones make up less than 7.5%. This TCR was recovered from a young man in good health and CMV-seropositive. J is TRBJ2-3 and V is TRBV12-5; D perhaps matches TRBD1 (6 bases). Sequencing was carried out using PBMCs. CDR3 protein: CASGLDRVRTDTQYF. The CDR3 region has the DNA TGTGCTAGTGGTTTGGACAGGGTAAGAACAGATACGCAGTATTTT.